This T cell receptor (beta chain) was captured by sequencing in a study of vaccination and CD4 T cells after COVID-19. Background on the study: There were two doses of either BNT162b2 or mRNA-1273 vaccine given to participants.

Documented treatment: roughly ten-day PBMC culture with coronavirus spike peptide pools or control peptides (ViraFEST assay). Per-well cultures of two million PBMCs received 8 to 10 IU/ml IL-2 and 9 to 10 ug/ml peptide pools. As regards this clonotype: Its antigen is still unknown.

Once obtained from cultured CD4+ T cells, the DNA was sequenced using the Oncomine TCR Beta short-read assay. Using its own MiXCR run on the PCR reads, TCRdb lists one record per CDR3 protein. This sample has approximately 16,000 distinct CDR3 sequences; roughly 56% occur once, and the top ten carry approximately 7.4%. Study-wide findings and caveats: Vaccine-specific clones numbering 304 of 307 showed spike mono-reactivity in convalescent patients.

The junction had 4 bases not matched to a gene; V was cut back by 5 bases and J by 1 base. Germline V CDR1 and CDR2: SGHTA, FQGTGA. There are 15 residues in the CDR3. The chain links TRBV7-3 to TRBJ2-2; 7 nucleotides match TRBD2. Sample: CD4+ T cells from blood, cultured in vitro. The clonotype originates from a human donor who had recovered from COVID-19. The DNA for the CDR3 is TGTGCCAGCAGCCCGCTAGCGGTGAACACCGGGGAGCTGTTTTTT. Translating gives CASSPLAVNTGELFF.